Sequencing of this T cell receptor (beta chain) was carried out in a study of T cells after yellow fever vaccination. The study's findings and limits: In FACS-sorted repertoires, abundant clonotypes from the bulk population could appear as contaminants.

One entry per CDR3 protein results from TCRdb running MiXCR on the 5' RACE reads. Among hundreds of thousands of distinct CDR3 sequences listed, 10% to 15% were seen once. To note about this clonotype: The antigen remains unidentified.

From germline, CDR1 is SEHNR and CDR2 FQNEAQ (reference sequence). CDR3 length: 17 amino acids. J lost 5 bases, V lost 7 bases, and 15 bases had no gene match. V and J are TRBV7-9 and TRBJ2-3; the match to TRBD2 covers 10 bases. The sequencing used PBMCs, collected on the day of the yellow fever booster vaccination. The TCR was taken from a man in his thirties or forties who received the YFV17D yellow fever vaccine. Here the CDR3 DNA reads TGTGCCAGCACACCCGGCAGCGGGAGGGCCGGGGAAGATACGCAGTATTTT. This codes for CASTPGSGRAGEDTQYF.